One and the same sample provided the 8 T cell receptor beta chains below, sequenced in a study of T cells in Graves' hyperthyroidism and ophthalmopathy. Amplified regions were TCR beta CDR3 sequences from RNA transcripts. The TCR CDR3 first-round RT-PCR relied on the HTBI primer set. MiXCR, run by TCRdb on the multiplex PCR reads, gives a single entry per CDR3 protein. The table has some 740,000 distinct CDR3 sequences, around 15% seen once. Input material: blood. The receptors here all came from a woman younger than 35 with Graves' hyperthyroidism.

This clonotype was counted only a few times. The chain uses TRBV12-3 or TRBV12-4 and TRBJ1-6, with D perhaps matching TRBD1 (5 bases). The CDR3 consists of 14 residues. V lost 7 bases, J lost 5 bases, and 12 bases lay in between. The CDR3 DNA reads as TGTGCCAGCAACCAATGGGGGGATAATTCACCCCTCCACTTT. This encodes CASNQWGDNSPLHF.

This clonotype was seen many times. J is TRBJ2-3 and V is TRBV5-1, with 13 bases fitting TRBD2. CDR1 SGHRS and CDR2 YFSETQ come from the germline V gene. The V gene end was trimmed by 5 bases and the J gene end by 4 bases; junction bases not matched to a gene: 10. The CDR3 length is 17 residues. The CDR3 protein is CASRPTRTSGSSDTQYF. In nucleotides, the CDR3 is TGCGCCAGCAGGCCTACCCGGACTAGCGGGAGTTCAGATACGCAGTATTTT.

This clonotype was picked up a small number of times. The genes are TRBV7-9 and TRBJ1-1; D gene uncertain. Deletions cut 4 bases from V and 0 bases from J, with 6 bases between. The CDR3 is 13 amino acids. Germline V gene data show CDR1 as SEHNR and CDR2 as FQNEAQ (reference sequence). The CDR3 spells CASSSRMNTEAFF. The CDR3 DNA sequence: TGTGCCAGCAGCTCCCGAATGAACACTGAAGCTTTCTTT.

This clonotype was picked up a small number of times. The rearrangement joins TRBV7-2 to TRBJ1-4, with D perhaps TRBD1 (6 bases). The CDR3 spans 13 residues. With 9 bases removed from V and 5 bases from J, the gap between germline ends came to 13 bases. CDR1 is SGHTA, CDR2 FQGNSA, per germline. CDR3 sequence reads: CASGGGRNEKLFF. The CDR3 DNA follows: TGTGCCAGTGGGGGGGGCCGAAATGAAAAACTGTTTTTT. The complete variable domain, with remaining parts taken from reference TRBV7-2 and TRBJ1-4, reads GAGVSQSPSNKVTEKGKDVELRCDPISGHTALYWYRQSLGQGLEFLIYFQGNSAPDKSGLPSDRFSAERTGGSVSTLTIQRTQQEDSAVYLCASGGGRNEKLFFGSGTQLSVL.

This rearrangement joins TRBV28 to TRBJ1-4; D remains unclear. This CDR3 has 14 amino acids. CDR1 and CDR2 (germline): MDHEN, SYDVKM. The germline V and J ends were trimmed by 6 bases and 0 bases, with 8 bases remaining between them. CDR3 region: CASSNLATNEKLFF. The CDR3 nucleotides are TGTGCCAGCAGCAACTTAGCAACTAATGAAAAACTGTTTTTT.

This clonotype appeared a few times. This chain joins TRBV11-2 and TRBJ2-7; D possibly corresponds to TRBD2 (6 bases). This CDR3 is 19 amino acids long. Trimming removed 2 bases from V and 5 bases from J, with 28 bases in between. The germline V gene has CDR1 SGHAT and CDR2 FQNNGV. The CDR3 DNA is TGTGCCAGCAGCTTAACCACTCAGCGAGCCGGGACTGCTATGAACGAGCAGTACTTC. Residues: CASSLTTQRAGTAMNEQYF.

This chain links TRBV6-5 with TRBJ2-3; no clear D. Between the trimmed V and J ends, which lost 2 bases and 6 bases, there was a span of 12 bases. Germline V gives CDR1 MNHEY, CDR2 SVGAGI. This CDR3 contains 14 residues. This chain's CDR3 is CASSYMGLRDTQYF. In DNA, the CDR3 is TGTGCCAGCAGTTACATGGGCCTTAGGGATACGCAGTATTTT.

This clonotype was picked up a small number of times. This chain connects TRBV18 to TRBJ2-1; 7 bases align to TRBD2. Germline loops: CDR1 KGHSH, CDR2 LQKENI. The CDR3 contains 16 residues. V dropped 4 bases and J dropped 6; count of bases not matched to a gene: 12. CDR3 residues: CASSQWASPGGNEQFF. Here the CDR3 DNA reads TGTGCCAGCTCACAGTGGGCCTCACCGGGGGGCAATGAGCAGTTCTTC.